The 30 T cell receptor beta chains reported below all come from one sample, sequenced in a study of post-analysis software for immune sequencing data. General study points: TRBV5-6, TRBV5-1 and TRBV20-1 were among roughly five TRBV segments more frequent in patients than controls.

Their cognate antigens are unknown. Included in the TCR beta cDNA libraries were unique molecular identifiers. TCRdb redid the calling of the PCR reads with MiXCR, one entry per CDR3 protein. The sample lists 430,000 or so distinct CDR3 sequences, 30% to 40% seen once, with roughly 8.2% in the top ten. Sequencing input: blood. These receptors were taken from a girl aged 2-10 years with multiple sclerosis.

CDR3 DNA sequence: TGTGCCAGCCGTCCTAGCGGGAGGGGGTACTCCTACGAGCAGTACTTC. Residues: CASRPSGRGYSYEQYF. The chain combines TRBV6-5 with TRBJ2-7; 12 bases agree with TRBD2. J lost 0 bases, V lost 8 bases, and 8 bases had no gene match. Germline V gene lookup returns CDR1 MNHEY and CDR2 SVGAGI. This CDR3 is built from 16 residues.

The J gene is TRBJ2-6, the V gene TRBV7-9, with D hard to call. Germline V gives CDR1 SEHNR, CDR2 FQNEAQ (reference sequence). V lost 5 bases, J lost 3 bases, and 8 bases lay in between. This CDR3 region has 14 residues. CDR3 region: CASSETDGANVLTF. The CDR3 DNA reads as TGTGCCAGCAGCGAGACGGATGGGGCCAACGTCCTGACTTTC.

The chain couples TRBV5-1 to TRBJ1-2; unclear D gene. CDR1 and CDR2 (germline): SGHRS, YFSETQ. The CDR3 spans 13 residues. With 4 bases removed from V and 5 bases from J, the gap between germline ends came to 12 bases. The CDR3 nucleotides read TGCGCCAGCAGCATGGCCGTCGGGTATGGCTACACCTTC. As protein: CASSMAVGYGYTF. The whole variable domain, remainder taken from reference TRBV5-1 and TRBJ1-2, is KAGVTQTPRYLIKTRGQQVTLSCSPISGHRSVSWYQQTPGQGLQFLFEYFSETQRNKGNFPGRFSGRQFSNSRSEMNVSTLELGDSALYLCASSMAVGYGYTFGSGTRLTVV.

CDR3 region: CASSLARTVNEKLFF. Written as DNA, the CDR3 is TGTGCCAGCAGCTTAGCTCGGACAGTCAATGAAAAACTGTTTTTT. The chain recombines TRBV7-2 with TRBJ1-4, with a weak D call TRBD1 (6 bases). The CDR3 is made up of 15 amino acids. The V and J ends lost 0 bases and 5 bases respectively, with 10 bases between them. The germline gives CDR1 SGHTA, CDR2 FQGNSA.

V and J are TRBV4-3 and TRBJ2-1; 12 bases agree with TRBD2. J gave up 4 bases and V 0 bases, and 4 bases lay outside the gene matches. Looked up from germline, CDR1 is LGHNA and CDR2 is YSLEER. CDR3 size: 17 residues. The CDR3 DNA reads TGCGCCAGCAGCCAAGATTCTGGACTAGCGGGGTACAATGAGCAGTTCTTC. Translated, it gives CASSQDSGLAGYNEQFF.

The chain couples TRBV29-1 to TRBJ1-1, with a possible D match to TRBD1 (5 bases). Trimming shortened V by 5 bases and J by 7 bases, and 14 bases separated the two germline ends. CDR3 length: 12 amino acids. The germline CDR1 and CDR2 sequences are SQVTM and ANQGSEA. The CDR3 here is CSVRGKGLEAFF. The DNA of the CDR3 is TGCAGCGTTCGGGGGAAGGGGCTTGAAGCTTTCTTT.

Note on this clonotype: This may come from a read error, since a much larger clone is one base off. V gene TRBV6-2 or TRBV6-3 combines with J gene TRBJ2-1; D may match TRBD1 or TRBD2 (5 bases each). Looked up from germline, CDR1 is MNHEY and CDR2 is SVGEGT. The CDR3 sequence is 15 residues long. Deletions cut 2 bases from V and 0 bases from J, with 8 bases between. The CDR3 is CASSYVGVSYNEQFF. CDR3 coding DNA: TGTGCCAGCAGTTACGTGGGGGTCTCCTACAATGAGCAGTTCTTC.

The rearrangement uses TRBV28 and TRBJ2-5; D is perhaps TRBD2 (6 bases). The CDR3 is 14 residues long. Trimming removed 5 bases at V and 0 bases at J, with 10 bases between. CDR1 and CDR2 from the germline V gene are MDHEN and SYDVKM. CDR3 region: CASSAGPYQETQYF. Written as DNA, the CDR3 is TGTGCCAGCAGTGCGGGACCTTACCAAGAGACCCAGTACTTC.

Written as DNA, the CDR3 is TGCGCCAGCAGCCAAGAAGTAGCGGGAGGGCCAGATACGCAGTATTTT. This translates into CASSQEVAGGPDTQYF. V gene TRBV4-3 combines with J gene TRBJ2-3, with 11 bases aligning to TRBD2. Germline-derived CDR1 and CDR2 are LGHNA and YSLEER. The V segment lost 0 bases and the J segment 4 bases; nucleotides outside the gene matches: 3. This CDR3 is 16 amino acids long.

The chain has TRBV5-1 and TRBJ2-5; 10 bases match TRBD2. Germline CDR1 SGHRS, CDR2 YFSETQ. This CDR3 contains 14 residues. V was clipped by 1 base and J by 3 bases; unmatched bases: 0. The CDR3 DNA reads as TGCGCCAGCAGCTTGACTAGCGGGGAAGAGACCCAGTACTTC. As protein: CASSLTSGEETQYF.

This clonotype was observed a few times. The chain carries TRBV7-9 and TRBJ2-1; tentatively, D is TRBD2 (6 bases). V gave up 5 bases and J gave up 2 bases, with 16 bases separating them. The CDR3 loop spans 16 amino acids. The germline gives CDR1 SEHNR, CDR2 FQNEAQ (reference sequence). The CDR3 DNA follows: TGTGCCAGCAGCCCTAAAAGCGGGCCAACCTACAATGAGCAGTTCTTC. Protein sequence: CASSPKSGPTYNEQFF.

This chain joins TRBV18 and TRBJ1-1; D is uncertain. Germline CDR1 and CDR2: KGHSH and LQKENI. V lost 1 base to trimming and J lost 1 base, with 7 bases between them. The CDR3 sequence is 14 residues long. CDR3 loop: CASSPQRKNTEAFF. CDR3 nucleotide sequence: TGTGCCAGCTCACCACAACGGAAGAACACTGAAGCTTTCTTT. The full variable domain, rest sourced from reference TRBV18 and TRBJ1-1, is NAGVMQNPRHLVRRRGQEARLRCSPMKGHSHVYWYRQLPEEGLKFMVYLQKENIIDESGMPKERFSAEFPKEGPSILRIQQVVRGDSAAYFCASSPQRKNTEAFFGQGTRLTVV.

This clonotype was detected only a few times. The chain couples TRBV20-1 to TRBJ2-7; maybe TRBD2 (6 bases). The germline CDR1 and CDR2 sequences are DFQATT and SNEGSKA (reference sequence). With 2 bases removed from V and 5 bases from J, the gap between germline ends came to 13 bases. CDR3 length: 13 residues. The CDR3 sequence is CSARLASAHEQYF. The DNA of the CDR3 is TGCAGTGCTAGACTAGCGTCGGCCCACGAGCAGTACTTC.

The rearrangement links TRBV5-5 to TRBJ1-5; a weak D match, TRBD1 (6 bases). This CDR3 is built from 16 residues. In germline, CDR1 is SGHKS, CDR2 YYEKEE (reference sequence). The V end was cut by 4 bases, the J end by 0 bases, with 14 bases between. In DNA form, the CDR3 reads TGTGCCAGCAGCATTATGACAGGACGTAGCAATCAGCCCCAGCATTTT. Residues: CASSIMTGRSNQPQHF.

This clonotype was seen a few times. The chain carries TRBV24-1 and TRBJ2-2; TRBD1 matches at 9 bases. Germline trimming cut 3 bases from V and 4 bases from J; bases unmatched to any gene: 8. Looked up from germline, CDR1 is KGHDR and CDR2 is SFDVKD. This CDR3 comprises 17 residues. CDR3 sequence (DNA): TGTGCCACCAGTGATCCAGGTGGGACAGGGCCCACCGGGGAGCTGTTTTTT. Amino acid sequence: CATSDPGGTGPTGELFF.

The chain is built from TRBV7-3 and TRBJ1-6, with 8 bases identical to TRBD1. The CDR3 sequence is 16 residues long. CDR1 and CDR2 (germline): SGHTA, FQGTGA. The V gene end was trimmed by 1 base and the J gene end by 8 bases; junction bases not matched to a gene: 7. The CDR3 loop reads CASSLNAGGVHSPLHF. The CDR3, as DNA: TGTGCCAGCAGCTTAAACGCAGGGGGCGTTCATTCACCCCTCCACTTT.

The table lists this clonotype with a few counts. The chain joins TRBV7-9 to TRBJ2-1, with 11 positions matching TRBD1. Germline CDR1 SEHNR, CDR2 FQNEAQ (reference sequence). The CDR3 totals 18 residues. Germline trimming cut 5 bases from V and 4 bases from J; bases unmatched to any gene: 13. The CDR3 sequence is CASSISGTGGPPYNEQFF. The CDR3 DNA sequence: TGTGCCAGCAGCATATCCGGGACAGGGGGGCCCCCATACAATGAGCAGTTCTTC.

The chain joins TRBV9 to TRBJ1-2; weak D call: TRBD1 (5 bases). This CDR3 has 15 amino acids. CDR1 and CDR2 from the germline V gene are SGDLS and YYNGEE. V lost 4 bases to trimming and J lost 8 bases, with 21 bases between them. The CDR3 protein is CASSPRLGATTGYTF. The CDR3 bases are TGTGCCAGCAGCCCACGTCTCGGGGCCACCACGGGCTACACCTTC.

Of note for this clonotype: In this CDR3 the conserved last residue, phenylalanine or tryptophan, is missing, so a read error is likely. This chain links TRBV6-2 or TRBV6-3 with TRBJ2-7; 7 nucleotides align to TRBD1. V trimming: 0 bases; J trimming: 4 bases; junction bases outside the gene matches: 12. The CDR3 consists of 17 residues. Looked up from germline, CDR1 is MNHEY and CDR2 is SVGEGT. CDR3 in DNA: TGTGCCAGCAGTTACTCGAGACAGGGTTCGACGTTTTACGAGCAGTACTTA. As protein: CASSYSRQGSTFYEQYL.

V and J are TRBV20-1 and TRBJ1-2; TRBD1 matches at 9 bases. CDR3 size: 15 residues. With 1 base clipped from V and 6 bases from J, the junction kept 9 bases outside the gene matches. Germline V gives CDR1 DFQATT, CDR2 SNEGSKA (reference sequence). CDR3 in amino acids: CSARVNRGRWNGYTF. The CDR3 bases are TGCAGTGCTAGAGTTAACAGGGGGCGATGGAATGGCTACACCTTC.

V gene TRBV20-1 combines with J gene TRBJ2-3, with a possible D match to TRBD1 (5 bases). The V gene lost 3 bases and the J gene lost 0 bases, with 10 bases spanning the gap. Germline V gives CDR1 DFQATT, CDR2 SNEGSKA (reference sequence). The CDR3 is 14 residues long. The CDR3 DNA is TGCAGTGCTAGGACAGAACTTAGCACAGATACGCAGTATTTT. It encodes CSARTELSTDTQYF.

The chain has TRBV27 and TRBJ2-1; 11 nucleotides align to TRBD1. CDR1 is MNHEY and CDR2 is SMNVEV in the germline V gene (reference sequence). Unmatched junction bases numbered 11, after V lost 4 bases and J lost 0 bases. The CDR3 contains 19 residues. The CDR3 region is CASSSSDRGPNYSYNEQFF. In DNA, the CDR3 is TGTGCCAGCAGTTCATCGGACAGGGGGCCAAATTACTCCTACAATGAGCAGTTCTTC.

The CDR3 coding sequence is TGTGCCAGCAGCTTGGGGACAGGGTGGAATGGCTACACCTTC. Translated, it gives CASSLGTGWNGYTF. The chain joins TRBV5-4 to TRBJ1-2; TRBD1 matches 8 bases. The CDR3 length is 14 residues. The germline V gene encodes CDR1 SGHNT and CDR2 YYREEE (reference sequence). V was pared by 0 bases and J by 6 bases, with 4 bases of the junction left unmatched.

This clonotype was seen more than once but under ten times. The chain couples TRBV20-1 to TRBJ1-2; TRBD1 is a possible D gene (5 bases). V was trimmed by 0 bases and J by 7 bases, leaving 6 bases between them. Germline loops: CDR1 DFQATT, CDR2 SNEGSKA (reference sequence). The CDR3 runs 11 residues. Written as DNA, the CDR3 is TGCAGTGCTAGAGACAGGGTTGGCTACACCTTC. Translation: CSARDRVGYTF.

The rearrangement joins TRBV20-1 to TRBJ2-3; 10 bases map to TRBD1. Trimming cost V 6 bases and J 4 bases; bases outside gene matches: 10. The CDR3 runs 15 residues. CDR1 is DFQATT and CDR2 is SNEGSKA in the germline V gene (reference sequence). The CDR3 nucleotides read TGCAGTGCATCGGAGGGGACAGGGGTCCCAGATACGCAGTATTTT. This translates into CSASEGTGVPDTQYF.

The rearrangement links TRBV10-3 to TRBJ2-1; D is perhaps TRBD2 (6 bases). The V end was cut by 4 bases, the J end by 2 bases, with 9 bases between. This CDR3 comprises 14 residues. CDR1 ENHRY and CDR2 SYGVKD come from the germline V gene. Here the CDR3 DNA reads TGTGCCATCAGTGCCGGGAGCCCCTACAATGAGCAGTTCTTC. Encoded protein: CAISAGSPYNEQFF.

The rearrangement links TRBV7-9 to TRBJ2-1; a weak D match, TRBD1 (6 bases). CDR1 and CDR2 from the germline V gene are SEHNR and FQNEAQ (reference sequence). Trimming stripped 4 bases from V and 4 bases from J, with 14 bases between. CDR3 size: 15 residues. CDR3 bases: TGTGCCAGCAGCTCTCTCAGGGGCGATTACAATGAGCAGTTCTTC. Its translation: CASSSLRGDYNEQFF. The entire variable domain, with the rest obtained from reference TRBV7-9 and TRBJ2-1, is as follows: DTGVSQNPRHKITKRGQNVTFRCDPISEHNRLYWYRQTLGQGPEFLTYFQNEAQLEKSRLLSDRFSAERPKGSFSTLEIQRTEQGDSAMYLCASSSLRGDYNEQFFGPGTRLTVL.

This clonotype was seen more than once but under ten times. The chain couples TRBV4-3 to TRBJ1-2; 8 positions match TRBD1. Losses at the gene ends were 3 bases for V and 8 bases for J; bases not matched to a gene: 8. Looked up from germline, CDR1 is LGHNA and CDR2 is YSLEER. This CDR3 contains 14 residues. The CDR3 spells CASSHGQGSGGYTF. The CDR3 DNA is TGCGCCAGCAGCCATGGACAGGGCTCTGGGGGCTACACCTTC.

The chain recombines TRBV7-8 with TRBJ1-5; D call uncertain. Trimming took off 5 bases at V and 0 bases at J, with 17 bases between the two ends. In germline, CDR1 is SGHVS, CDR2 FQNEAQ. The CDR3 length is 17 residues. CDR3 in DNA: TGTGCCAGCAGCCCGAGGAGGGAGTCCTATAGCAATCAGCCCCAGCATTTT. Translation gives CASSPRRESYSNQPQHF.

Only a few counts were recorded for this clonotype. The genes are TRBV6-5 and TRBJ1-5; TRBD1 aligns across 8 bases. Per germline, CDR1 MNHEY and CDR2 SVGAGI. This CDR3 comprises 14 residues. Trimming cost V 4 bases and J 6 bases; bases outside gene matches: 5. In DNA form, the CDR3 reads TGTGCCAGCAGTTCCCAGGGGGCCCTTCAGCCCCAGCATTTT. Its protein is CASSSQGALQPQHF.